This TCR beta chain was sequenced in a study of blood T cell repertoires in COVID-19 (dated by TCRdb to 2019 to 2021). Some background on the complete study: Collaborator samples came from the United States, Italy and Spain and covered acute and convalescent phases of COVID-19. HLA class I and class II types, where available, came from metadata supplied by the sample provider rather than from assay-based typing. Nearly every sample came with metadata listing a de-identified subject ID, COVID-19 status, age in years and sex. The prospective study material was composed of cDNA or gDNA derived from T cells, B-cell-depleted T cells, or PBMCs. The samples were drawn from the first 160 participants of the ongoing ImmuneRACE study and from 1,254 subjects provided by 6 global collaborators. The repertoires were released in a freely available public database intended as a resource for research on the immune response to SARS-CoV-2. Deeply sampled blood TCRbeta repertoires from subjects exposed to, actively infected with, or recovered from COVID-19 were included in the dataset.

Turning to this clone: What this receptor recognizes is not known. No per-base quality is available; no much larger clone lies one base away.

What the authors observed across the whole study: The quantity of clinical and demographic metadata differed by source and by participant and was supplied without curation.

In Seattle, one collaborating source enrolled patients while the infection was active and tracked those patients longitudinally over the course of disease. Collaborating institutions collected whole blood in K2EDTA tubes following their own protocols. For TCRbeta analysis, collaborators shipped samples as frozen whole blood, isolated PBMCs, or DNA extracted from either of those sample types. CDR1 and CDR2, per the germline V gene (reference sequence), are SEHNR and FQNEAQ. V drops 4 bases and J drops 7 bases, leaving 14 bases in between. Measured from the cysteine to the phenylalanine, the CDR3 is 15 residues long. The kept DNA is CDR3 alone, 45 bases in frame from the first base. The immunoSEQ Assay, a bias-controlled multiplex PCR, was used to amplify TCRbeta CDR3 regions from genomic DNA. In the source study's methods: The number of nucleated cells in each sample was estimated from the amplification of reference gene primers within the assay. To quantify the absolute abundance of each unique TCRbeta CDR3 rearrangement, sequence reads were collapsed and filtered. For each sample, productive Simpson clonality was calculated as the square root of Simpson's diversity index over productive rearrangements. TCRdb retrieved this table from immuneACCESS and kept in-frame rearrangements only. Not all clones are present; in checked studies, unresolved V genes account for under half, and no reason is known for the remainder. D and trimming come from the DNA, and the V and J calls and clone size come from that table. In this sample the table shows over 200,000 clones, 75% to 85% of which occur a single time. Around 1.3% of the sample is in the top ten clones.

This receptor was obtained from a woman younger than 45 with COVID-19, enrolled during active disease. Specimen: peripheral blood. The chain couples TRBV7-9 to TRBJ1-6; no D gene can be assigned with confidence. The CDR3 corresponds to CASSSDLEGNSPLHF. In nucleotides, the sequence is TGTGCCAGCAGCTCCGACTTGGAAGGAAATTCACCCCTCCACTTT.